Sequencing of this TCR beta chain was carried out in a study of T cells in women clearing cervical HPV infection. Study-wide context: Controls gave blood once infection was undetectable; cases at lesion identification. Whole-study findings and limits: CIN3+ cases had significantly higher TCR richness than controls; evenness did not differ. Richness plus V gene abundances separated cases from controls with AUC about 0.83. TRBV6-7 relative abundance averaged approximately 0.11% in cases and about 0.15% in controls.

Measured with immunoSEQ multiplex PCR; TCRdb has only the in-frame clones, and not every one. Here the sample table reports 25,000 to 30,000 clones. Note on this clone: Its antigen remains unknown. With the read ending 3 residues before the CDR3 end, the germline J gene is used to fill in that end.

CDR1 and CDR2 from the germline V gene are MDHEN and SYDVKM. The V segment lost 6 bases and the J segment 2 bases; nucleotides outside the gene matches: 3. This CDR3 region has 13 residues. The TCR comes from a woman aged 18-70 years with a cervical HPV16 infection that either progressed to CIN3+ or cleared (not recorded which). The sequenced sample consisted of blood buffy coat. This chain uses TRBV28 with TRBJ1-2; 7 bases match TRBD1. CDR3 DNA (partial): TGTGCCAGCAGCCAACAGGGGAACTATGGC. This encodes CASSQQGNYG. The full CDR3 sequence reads CASSQQGNYGYTF.